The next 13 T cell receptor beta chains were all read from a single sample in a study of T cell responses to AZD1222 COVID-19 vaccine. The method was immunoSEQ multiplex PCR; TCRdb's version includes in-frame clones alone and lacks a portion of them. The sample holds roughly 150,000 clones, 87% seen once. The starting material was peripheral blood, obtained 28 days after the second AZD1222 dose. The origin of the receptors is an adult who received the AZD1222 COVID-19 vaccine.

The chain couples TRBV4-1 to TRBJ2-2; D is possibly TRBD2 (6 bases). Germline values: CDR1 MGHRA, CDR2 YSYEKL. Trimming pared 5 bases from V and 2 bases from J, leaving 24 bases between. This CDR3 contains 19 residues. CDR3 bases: TGCGCCAGCAGCATTAGGAGGGCTAGCCCCAAGGTCAACACCGGGGAGCTGTTTTTT. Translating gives CASSIRRASPKVNTGELFF.

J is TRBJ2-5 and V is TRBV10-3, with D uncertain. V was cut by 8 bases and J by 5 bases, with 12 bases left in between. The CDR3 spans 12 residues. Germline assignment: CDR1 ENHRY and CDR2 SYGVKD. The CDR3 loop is CAIGLERETQYF. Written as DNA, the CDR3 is TGTGCCATCGGGTTGGAGAGGGAGACCCAGTACTTC.

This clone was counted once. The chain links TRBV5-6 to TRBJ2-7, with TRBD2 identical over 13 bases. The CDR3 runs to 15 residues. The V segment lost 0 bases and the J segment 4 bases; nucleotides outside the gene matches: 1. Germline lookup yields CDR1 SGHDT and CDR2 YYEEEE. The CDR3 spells CASSLVLAGGYEQYF. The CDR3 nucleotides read TGTGCCAGCAGCTTGGTACTAGCGGGAGGGTACGAGCAGTACTTC.

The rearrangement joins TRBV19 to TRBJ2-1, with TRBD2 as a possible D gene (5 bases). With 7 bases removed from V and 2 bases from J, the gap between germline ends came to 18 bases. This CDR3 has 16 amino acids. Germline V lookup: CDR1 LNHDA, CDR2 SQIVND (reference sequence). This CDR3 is CASTPKEARAYNEQFF. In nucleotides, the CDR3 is TGTGCCAGTACCCCCAAGGAGGCGAGAGCCTACAATGAGCAGTTCTTC.

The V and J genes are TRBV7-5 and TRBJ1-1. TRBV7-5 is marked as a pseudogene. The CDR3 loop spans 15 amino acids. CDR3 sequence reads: CARYVAGFMNTEAFF. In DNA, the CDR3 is TGTGCCCGATATGTAGCGGGTTTCATGAACACTGAAGCTTTCTTT.

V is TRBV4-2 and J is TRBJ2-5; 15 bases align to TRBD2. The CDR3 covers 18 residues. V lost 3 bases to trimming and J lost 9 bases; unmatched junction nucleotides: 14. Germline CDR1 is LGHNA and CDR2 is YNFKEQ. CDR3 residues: CASSHQLGLAGGFLAQYF. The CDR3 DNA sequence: TGTGCCAGCAGCCACCAACTTGGACTAGCGGGAGGGTTTTTGGCCCAGTACTTC.

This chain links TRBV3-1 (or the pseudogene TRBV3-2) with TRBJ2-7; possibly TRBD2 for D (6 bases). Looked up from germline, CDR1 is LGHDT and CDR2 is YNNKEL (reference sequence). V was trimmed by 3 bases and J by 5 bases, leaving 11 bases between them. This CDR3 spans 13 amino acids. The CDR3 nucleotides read TGTGCCAGCAGCCACCGGGGAGGTGACGAGCAGTACTTC. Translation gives CASSHRGGDEQYF.

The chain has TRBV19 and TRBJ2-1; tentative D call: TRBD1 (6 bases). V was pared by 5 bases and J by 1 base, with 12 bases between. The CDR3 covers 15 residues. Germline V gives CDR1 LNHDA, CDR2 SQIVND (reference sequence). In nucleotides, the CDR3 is TGTGCCAGTAGTCACACAGGGTGGTCCTACAATGAGCAGTTCTTC. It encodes CASSHTGWSYNEQFF. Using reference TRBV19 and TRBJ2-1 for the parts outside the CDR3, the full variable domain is DGGITQSPKYLFRKEGQNVTLSCEQNLNHDAMYWYRQDPGQGLRLIYYSQIVNDFQKGDIAEGYSVSREKKESFPLTVTSAQKNPTAFYLCASSHTGWSYNEQFFGPGTRLTVL.

The CDR3 bases are TGTGCCACCAGCAGCGCCCCGGGGAGTTACGAAAAACTGTTTTTT. Its protein product is CATSSAPGSYEKLFF. The V gene is TRBV15, the J gene TRBJ1-4; D gene unclear. The V and J ends lost 3 bases and 8 bases respectively, with 16 bases between them. The length of the CDR3 is 15 residues. Germline CDR1 LNHNV, CDR2 YYDKDF (reference sequence).

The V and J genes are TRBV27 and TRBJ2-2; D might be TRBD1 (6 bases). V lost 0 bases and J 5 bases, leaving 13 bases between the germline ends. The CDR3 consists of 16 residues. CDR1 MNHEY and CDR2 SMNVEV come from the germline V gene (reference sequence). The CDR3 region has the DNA TGTGCCAGCAGTTTATCCAAATTAACAGGGACCGGGGAGCTGTTTTTT. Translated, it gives CASSLSKLTGTGELFF.

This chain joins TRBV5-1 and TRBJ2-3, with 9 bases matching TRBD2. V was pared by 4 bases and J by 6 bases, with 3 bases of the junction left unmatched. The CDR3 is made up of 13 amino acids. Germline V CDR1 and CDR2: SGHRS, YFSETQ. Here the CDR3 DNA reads TGCGCCAGCAGCACCGGGACTAGCGATACGCAGTATTTT. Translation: CASSTGTSDTQYF.

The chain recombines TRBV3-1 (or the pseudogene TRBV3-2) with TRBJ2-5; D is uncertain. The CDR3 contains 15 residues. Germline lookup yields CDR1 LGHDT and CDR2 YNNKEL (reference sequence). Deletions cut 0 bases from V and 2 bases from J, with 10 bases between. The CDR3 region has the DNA TGTGCCAGCAGCCAAGATAGGACCCCTCAAGAGACCCAGTACTTC. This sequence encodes CASSQDRTPQETQYF.

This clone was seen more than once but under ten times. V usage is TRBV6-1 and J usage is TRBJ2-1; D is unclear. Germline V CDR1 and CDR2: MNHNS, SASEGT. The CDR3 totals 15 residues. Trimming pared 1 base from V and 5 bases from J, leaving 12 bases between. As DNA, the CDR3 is TGTGCCAGCAGTGAAGGAAGGGCTACTAACAATGAGCAGTTCTTC. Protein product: CASSEGRATNNEQFF.